The 13 T cell receptor beta chains listed next were all sequenced from one sample in a study of identical twins. Each CDR3 protein gets one entry after TCRdb re-called the 5' RACE reads with MiXCR. This table holds 250,000 to 350,000 distinct CDR3 sequences, about 8% found once. Another study also made use of these data, one on yellow fever vaccine responses in identical twins.

The sample was memory (CD45RO+) T cells sorted from blood. The receptors originated from a woman under 30 in good health.

This clonotype was counted ten times or more. The V call is TRBV29-1, the J call TRBJ1-2; no clear D gene. CDR1 and CDR2 from the germline V gene are SQVTM and ANQGSEA. CDR3 size: 13 residues. Trimming removed 4 bases at V and 0 bases at J, with 9 bases between. Written as DNA, the CDR3 is TGCAGCGTTGGGTCTGGTACTAACTATGGCTACACCTTC. Amino acids: CSVGSGTNYGYTF.

This clonotype was detected a few times. It is likely a read error, because the conserved phenylalanine at the end of the CDR3 is missing. The V gene is TRBV6-5, the J gene TRBJ1-4; possible D gene TRBD1, 5 bases. Trimming left V 2 bases short and J 13 bases short, with 11 bases between. CDR1 is MNHEY and CDR2 is SVGAGI in the germline V gene. This CDR3 is built from 12 residues. DNA of the CDR3: TGTGCCAGCAGTTACCTCGGGCAGGGACTGTTTCTT. This encodes CASSYLGQGLFL.

This clonotype was counted between two and nine times. This chain links TRBV3-1 with TRBJ1-1, with 9 positions matching TRBD1. The CDR3 covers 15 residues. The germline V gene encodes CDR1 LGHDT and CDR2 YNNKEL (reference sequence). V gave up 2 bases and J gave up 10 bases; unmatched junction bases: 11. The CDR3 DNA is TGTGCCAGCAGCCAACCGGGACAGGGACCTATTGGAGCTTTCTTT. Its translation is CASSQPGQGPIGAFF.

The chain has TRBV9 and TRBJ2-5; D is unresolved. The germline V gene has CDR1 SGDLS and CDR2 YYNGEE. Between the trimmed V and J ends, which lost 0 bases and 5 bases, there was a span of 5 bases. The CDR3 runs to 12 residues. CDR3 region: CASSVVGETQYF. CDR3 nucleotide sequence: TGTGCCAGCAGCGTAGTTGGGGAGACCCAGTACTTC. Combining the CDR3 with reference TRBV9 and TRBJ2-5 gives the whole variable domain DSGVTQTPKHLITATGQRVTLRCSPRSGDLSVYWYQQSLDQGLQFLIQYYNGEERAKGNILERFSAQQFPDLHSELNLSSLELGDSALYFCASSVVGETQYFGPGTRLLVL.

The rearrangement uses TRBV12-5 and TRBJ2-1, with 8 nucleotides matching TRBD1. In germline, CDR1 is LGHNT, CDR2 FRNRAP. This CDR3 is 14 amino acids long. V lost 5 bases, J lost 10 bases, and 10 bases stayed unmatched. As DNA, the CDR3 is TGTGCTAGTGGTACCAGGACAGGGTGGGACGAGCAGTTCTTC. Its translation: CASGTRTGWDEQFF. Based on the CDR3 plus reference TRBV12-5 and TRBJ2-1, the full variable domain is DARVTQTPRHKVTEMGQEVTMRCQPILGHNTVFWYRQTMMQGLELLAYFRNRAPLDDSGMPKDRFSAEMPDATLATLKIQPSEPRDSAVYFCASGTRTGWDEQFFGPGTRLTVL.

This clonotype was seen many times. V gene TRBV20-1 combines with J gene TRBJ2-4; tentatively, D is TRBD2 (6 bases). Germline assignment: CDR1 DFQATT and CDR2 SNEGSKA (reference sequence). V was shortened by 2 bases and J by 3 bases, with 32 bases between the two germline ends. This CDR3 is 21 amino acids long. CDR3 sequence: CSARPWTEMAAGSMGKNIQYF. Here the CDR3 DNA reads TGCAGTGCTAGACCCTGGACCGAAATGGCGGCGGGGAGTATGGGCAAAAACATTCAGTACTTC.

This clonotype was seen many times. The chain carries TRBV9 and TRBJ2-1; no definite D call. This CDR3 comprises 13 residues. Trimming removed 3 bases from V and 6 bases from J, with 10 bases in between. From germline, CDR1 is SGDLS and CDR2 YYNGEE. CDR3 amino acids: CASSGGSGNEQFF. In DNA form, the CDR3 reads TGTGCCAGCAGCGGTGGGTCTGGCAATGAGCAGTTCTTC.

The genes are TRBV4-2 and TRBJ2-3, with 11 bases fitting TRBD2. The CDR3 has 20 residues. Per germline, CDR1 LGHNA and CDR2 YNFKEQ. The V and J ends lost 5 bases and 0 bases, in that order; junction bases with no gene match: 16. The CDR3 DNA sequence: TGTGCCAGCAGCACCACTAGCGGGAGCTGGGCTAAAACTAGCACAGATACGCAGTATTTT. This gives the protein CASSTTSGSWAKTSTDTQYF.

In this sample, this clonotype turned up many times. This chain joins TRBV20-1 and TRBJ1-2; D is perhaps TRBD1 (5 bases). V dropped 6 bases and J dropped 4 bases, with 18 bases sitting between them. This CDR3 is built from 14 residues. Per the germline V gene, CDR1 is DFQATT and CDR2 is SNEGSKA (reference sequence). The DNA for the CDR3 is TGCAGTGCCTCTATAGACAGTCTATCCTATGGCTACACCTTC. It encodes CSASIDSLSYGYTF.

The V gene is TRBV9, the J gene TRBJ2-3; 9 nucleotides line up with TRBD2. V shed 4 bases and J 2 bases; nucleotides not matched to a gene: 5. This CDR3 has 15 residues. CDR1 and CDR2 (germline): SGDLS, YYNGEE. CDR3 sequence (DNA): TGTGCCAGCAGCTCATCTAGCGGGGTCACAGATACGCAGTATTTT. Amino acids: CASSSSSGVTDTQYF.

The chain is built from TRBV6-1 and TRBJ2-7; no reliable D call. V was shortened by 8 bases and J by 4 bases, with 15 bases between the two germline ends. The CDR3 has 13 residues. CDR1 and CDR2 (germline): MNHNS, SASEGT. Here the CDR3 DNA reads TGTGCCAGCGCGGCGACTCACCTATACGAGCAGTACTTC. Translated, it gives CASAATHLYEQYF.

This clonotype was detected many times. The chain combines TRBV20-1 with TRBJ2-7; unclear D gene. CDR3 length: 13 amino acids. The V gene lost 1 base and the J gene lost 0 bases, with 7 bases spanning the gap. CDR1 and CDR2 (germline): DFQATT, SNEGSKA (reference sequence). The CDR3 loop reads CSARGDHSYEQYV. DNA of the CDR3: TGCAGTGCTAGAGGGGATCACTCCTACGAGCAGTACGTC.

The V call is TRBV2, the J call TRBJ2-7; D uncertain. CDR1 is SNHLY, CDR2 FYNNEI, per germline. V lost 4 bases and J 0 bases, leaving 13 bases between the germline ends. The CDR3 totals 15 residues. CDR3 nucleotides: TGTGCCAGCAGTGGGTCACCTATGGCCTCCTACGAGCAGTACGTC. This translates into CASSGSPMASYEQYV.